The 13 T cell receptor beta chains presented below share a single source sample, sequenced in a study of T-cell reconstitution after alpha-beta-depleted transplantation in children. Unique molecular identifiers were incorporated when the TCRbeta library was constructed. TCRdb reprocessed the PCR reads with MiXCR, giving one entry per CDR3 protein. The sample has approximately 110,000 distinct CDR3 sequences, roughly 23% seen once; the top ten hold approximately 10%. Sequenced here: PBMCs, mostly from graft donor cells, sampled 180 days after TCRalphabeta/CD19-depleted stem cell transplant. The receptor set was obtained from a male patient between 2 and 15 years old who had a stem cell transplant for chronic granulomatous disease, so the T cells may come from the graft donor.

Note on this clonotype: Just one base apart from a much larger clone, this may be a read error. The gene calls are TRBV20-1 and TRBJ1-5, with a possible D match to TRBD1 (5 bases). The CDR3 is 16 residues long. Germline V gene sequence: CDR1 DFQATT, CDR2 SNEGSKA (reference sequence). Between the trimmed V and J ends, which lost 1 base and 1 base, there was a span of 14 bases. The DNA of the CDR3 is TGCAGTGCTAGAGCTACGGGGGAGAGAAGCAATCAGCCCCAGCATTTT. Amino acids: CSARATGERSNQPQHF.

This clonotype was observed a handful of times. The gene calls are TRBV7-6 and TRBJ1-6, with D maybe TRBD1 (5 bases). The V end was cut by 5 bases, the J end by 0 bases, with 8 bases between. The CDR3 consists of 15 residues. Germline CDR1 SGHVS, CDR2 FNYEAQ. CDR3 sequence: CASSVDSSYNSPLHF. The CDR3 DNA reads as TGTGCCAGCAGCGTAGACAGCTCCTATAATTCACCCCTCCACTTT.

This clonotype has a single count. This chain links TRBV18 with TRBJ2-1; 8 bases are shared with TRBD1. In germline, CDR1 is KGHSH, CDR2 LQKENI. The CDR3 runs 15 residues. Trimming cost V 4 bases and J 3 bases; bases outside gene matches: 5. This CDR3 is CASSHRQGNYNEQFF. In DNA, the CDR3 is TGTGCCAGCTCACACCGACAGGGGAACTACAATGAGCAGTTCTTC.

As regards this clonotype: This may come from a read error, since a much larger clone is one base off. The rearrangement joins TRBV12-3 or TRBV12-4 to TRBJ2-7; D is possibly TRBD1 (5 bases). This CDR3 is built from 11 residues. With 6 bases removed from V and 8 bases from J, the gap between germline ends came to 11 bases. As DNA, the CDR3 is TGTGCCAGCAGCCAGGGCCTCAAGCAGTACTTC. It translates to CASSQGLKQYF.

The chain employs TRBV4-2 and TRBJ2-1; 7 nucleotides match TRBD1. With 2 bases clipped from V and 9 bases from J, the junction kept 7 bases outside the gene matches. This CDR3 region has 14 residues. Germline CDR1 and CDR2: LGHNA and YNFKEQ. The chain's CDR3 is CASSQFLGGSEQFF. Written as DNA, the CDR3 is TGTGCCAGCAGCCAATTCTTAGGGGGCAGTGAGCAGTTCTTC.

This clonotype showed up many times. CDR3 residues: CASSQLQKYEQFF. Written as DNA, the CDR3 is TGCGCCAGCAGCCAGCTTCAGAAATATGAGCAGTTCTTC. This chain uses TRBV4-1 with TRBJ2-1; no definite D call. The CDR3 is 13 amino acids. V was pared by 3 bases and J by 8 bases, with 11 bases between. Germline CDR1 reads MGHRA; CDR2 reads YSYEKL.

This clonotype was seen just once. A much bigger clone sits one base away, suggesting this may be a read error. The chain uses TRBV5-1 and TRBJ2-1; D is undetermined. The CDR3 length is 13 residues. Germline values: CDR1 SGHRS, CDR2 YFSETQ. The CDR3 loop reads CASSLAVNNEQSF. The CDR3 DNA sequence: TGCGCCAGCAGCTTGGCCGTAAACAATGAGCAGTCCTTC.

The chain couples TRBV12-3 or TRBV12-4 to TRBJ2-1; 9 bases agree with TRBD2. The CDR3 covers 15 residues. The V and J ends lost 6 bases and 4 bases, in that order; junction bases with no gene match: 7. The CDR3 reads CASRSGTSSYNEQFF. Written as DNA, the CDR3 is TGTGCCAGCAGGAGCGGGACTAGCAGTTACAATGAGCAGTTCTTC.

This clonotype was observed a handful of times. This rearrangement joins TRBV20-1 to TRBJ1-6; the match to TRBD1 covers 7 bases. Trimming removed 5 bases from V and 6 bases from J; junction bases left unmatched: 7. This CDR3 spans 14 amino acids. Per the germline V gene, CDR1 is DFQATT and CDR2 is SNEGSKA (reference sequence). The CDR3 region is CSASWTGINSPLHF. CDR3 bases: TGCAGTGCTTCTTGGACAGGCATTAATTCACCCCTCCACTTT.

The chain employs TRBV14 and TRBJ2-7; weak D call: TRBD1 (5 bases). The V gene lost 1 base and the J gene lost 4 bases, with 11 bases spanning the gap. The CDR3 consists of 14 residues. Germline V gene data show CDR1 as SGHDN and CDR2 as FVKESK. In DNA, the CDR3 is TGTGCCAGCAGCCAAGTTAGGGGCCTGTACGAGCAGTACTTC. Translated, it gives CASSQVRGLYEQYF.

The V and J genes are TRBV5-5 and TRBJ2-7, with D possibly being TRBD1 (6 bases). CDR3 length equals 13 residues. The V end lost 0 bases, the J end lost 6 bases, and 10 bases lay between the germline ends. Per the germline V gene, CDR1 is SGHKS and CDR2 is YYEKEE (reference sequence). CDR3 nucleotide sequence: TGTGCCAGCAGCTTGGTGCTAGGGGGCGAGCAGTACTTC. Encoded protein: CASSLVLGGEQYF. The full variable domain, rest sourced from reference TRBV5-5 and TRBJ2-7, is DAGVTQSPTHLIKTRGQQVTLRCSPISGHKSVSWYQQVLGQGPQFIFQYYEKEERGRGNFPDRFSARQFPNYSSELNVNALLLGDSALYLCASSLVLGGEQYFGPGTRLTVT.

Note on this clonotype: Germline and junction disagree at one end, which may indicate a read error. The chain couples TRBV29-1 to TRBJ2-3; 11 bases agree with TRBD2. Germline assignment: CDR1 SQVTM and CDR2 ANQGSEA. The CDR3 is 15 amino acids. This CDR3 reads CSVCTSGSKADPQYF. Written as DNA, the CDR3 is TGCAGCGTTTGTACTAGCGGGAGTAAGGCAGATCCGCAGTATTTT.

This chain joins TRBV12-3 or TRBV12-4 and TRBJ2-7; TRBD1 matches 9 bases. V was pared by 5 bases and J by 6 bases, with 5 bases of the junction left unmatched. This CDR3 region has 13 residues. The CDR3 spells CASSTGTGFEQYF. As DNA, the CDR3 is TGTGCCAGCAGTACCGGGACAGGGTTCGAGCAGTACTTC.